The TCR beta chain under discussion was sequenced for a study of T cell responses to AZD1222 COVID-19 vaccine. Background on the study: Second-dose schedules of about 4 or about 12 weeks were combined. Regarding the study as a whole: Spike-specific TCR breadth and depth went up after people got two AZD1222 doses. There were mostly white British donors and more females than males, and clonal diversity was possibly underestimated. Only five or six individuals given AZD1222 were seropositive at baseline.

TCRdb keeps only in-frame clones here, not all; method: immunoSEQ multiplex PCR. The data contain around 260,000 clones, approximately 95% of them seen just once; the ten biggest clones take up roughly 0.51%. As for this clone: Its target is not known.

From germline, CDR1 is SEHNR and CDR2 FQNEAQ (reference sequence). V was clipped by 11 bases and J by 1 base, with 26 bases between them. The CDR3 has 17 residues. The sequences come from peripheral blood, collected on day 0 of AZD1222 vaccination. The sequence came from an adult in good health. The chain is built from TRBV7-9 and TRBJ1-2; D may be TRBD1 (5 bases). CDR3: CAPQKRAGTADNYGYTF. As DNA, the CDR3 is TGTGCCCCCCAGAAGAGGGCCGGGACGGCGGATAACTATGGCTACACCTTC.